The clone carrying this TCR beta chain appeared a single time. Antigen: not known. Trimming took off 1 base at V and 8 bases at J, with 14 bases between the two ends. The CDR3 loop spans 14 amino acids. CDR1 and CDR2 from the germline V gene are KGHSH and LQKENI. The study drew all its donors from Caucasian adults living in Nashville, Tennessee. Measured with immunoSEQ multiplex PCR; TCRdb has only the in-frame clones, and not every one. The sample yields about 1.5 million clones, around 97% seen once. These data originate in a study of shared clonotypes between healthy human individuals. The overall study: Each donor had three CD4 naive, three CD4 memory, two CD8 naive and one CD8 memory plate.

Study-wide points: When compared with the clonotypes that were shared by all four sorted-subset donors, the non-shared clonotypes turned out to have lower generation probabilities.

The TCR was taken from a young man in good health. The chain links TRBV18 to TRBJ1-2; the D gene is possibly TRBD1 (5 bases). The material sequenced was naive CD4+ T cells sorted from blood. Subset of the sample: CD45RA+ positively selected. CDR3 sequence: CASSPLEGRDGYTF. In DNA, the CDR3 is TGTGCCAGCTCACCACTCGAGGGGAGGGACGGCTACACCTTC.